The 30 T cell receptor beta chains given below trace back to one sample, sequenced in a study of OX40 agonist ivuxolimab in advanced cancers. TCRdb's copy holds only in-frame clones and misses some; the assay was immunoSEQ multiplex PCR. The sample contains tens of thousands of clones, 70% to 90% of which appear only once. This specimen was CD4+ or CD8+ T cells sorted from blood, taken in a trial of the OX40 agonist ivuxolimab. Receptors were obtained from an adult with an advanced solid tumor such as melanoma, head and neck, liver or kidney cancer.

V and J are TRBV6-6 and TRBJ1-2, with D hard to call. Between the trimmed V and J ends, which lost 2 bases and 8 bases, there was a span of 12 bases. The germline CDR1 and CDR2 sequences are MNHNY and SVGAGI (reference sequence). This CDR3 contains 13 residues. CDR3 sequence (DNA): TGTGCCAGCAGTTACGGAGCCCTGGAGGGCTACACCTTC. Protein sequence: CASSYGALEGYTF.

The V call is TRBV4-1, the J call TRBJ1-3; D unresolved. Trimming removed 1 base at V and 4 bases at J, with 8 bases between. This CDR3 comprises 14 residues. The germline V gene has CDR1 MGHRA and CDR2 YSYEKL. Here the CDR3 reads CASSQVMAGNTIYF. Written as DNA, the CDR3 is TGCGCCAGCAGCCAAGTAATGGCCGGAAACACCATATATTTT.

In its sample, this clone was seen once. J is TRBJ1-3 and V is TRBV9; no firm D call. The CDR3 totals 13 residues. Germline values: CDR1 SGDLS, CDR2 YYNGEE. Trimming removed 3 bases at V and 4 bases at J, with 8 bases between. Here the CDR3 reads CASSAYSGNTIYF. In DNA, the CDR3 is TGTGCCAGCAGCGCCTACAGCGGAAACACCATATATTTT. Full variable domain (remainder filled in from reference TRBV9 and TRBJ1-3): DSGVTQTPKHLITATGQRVTLRCSPRSGDLSVYWYQQSLDQGLQFLIQYYNGEERAKGNILERFSAQQFPDLHSELNLSSLELGDSALYFCASSAYSGNTIYFGEGSWLTVV.

CDR3 amino acids: CASSSSGTGNTEAFF. In DNA, the CDR3 is TGTGCCAGCAGCTCTTCCGGGACAGGGAACACTGAAGCTTTCTTT. The chain combines TRBV7-9 with TRBJ1-1, with 8 bases aligning to TRBD1. V lost 4 bases, J lost 1 base, and 5 bases stayed unmatched. Germline V gene lookup returns CDR1 SEHNR and CDR2 FQNEAQ (reference sequence). The CDR3 is made up of 15 amino acids.

CDR3 in amino acids: CSVNQINTEAFF. In DNA, the CDR3 is TGCAGCGTTAATCAGATTAACACTGAAGCTTTCTTT. The rearrangement uses TRBV29-1 and TRBJ1-1; D is undetermined. V lost 5 bases to trimming and J lost 2 bases, with 9 bases between them. CDR1 and CDR2 (germline): SQVTM, ANQGSEA. This CDR3 is built from 12 residues.

This rearrangement joins TRBV4-1 to TRBJ1-6; D call uncertain. The CDR3 is 16 amino acids. V lost 5 bases and J lost 0, with 11 bases in between. Germline CDR1 is MGHRA and CDR2 is YSYEKL. CDR3 region: CASSYQESSYNSPLHF. DNA for the CDR3: TGCGCCAGCAGCTATCAGGAAAGCTCCTATAATTCACCCCTCCACTTT.

The chain has TRBV6-5 and TRBJ2-7; 8 nucleotides match TRBD1. The germline V gene encodes CDR1 MNHEY and CDR2 SVGAGI. V shed 5 bases, J shed 5 bases, and the junction held 5 bases outside the gene matches. This CDR3 spans 13 amino acids. The CDR3 is CASSGQGRDEQYF. For the CDR3, the DNA is TGTGCCAGCAGTGGACAGGGTCGCGACGAGCAGTACTTC.

The rearrangement links TRBV2 to TRBJ2-3; 8 nucleotides agree with TRBD1. V was clipped by 6 bases and J by 6 bases; unmatched bases: 11. CDR3 length equals 15 residues. CDR1 and CDR2 (germline): SNHLY, FYNNEI. The CDR3 DNA follows: TGTGCCAGCAGGAGGGGACAGGCGAGTCCGGATACGCAGTATTTT. It yields the protein CASRRGQASPDTQYF. The whole variable domain, remainder taken from reference TRBV2 and TRBJ2-3, is EPEVTQTPSHQVTQMGQEVILRCVPISNHLYFYWYRQILGQKVEFLVSFYNNEISEKSEIFDDQFSVERPDGSNFTLKIRSTKLEDSAMYFCASRRGQASPDTQYFGPGTRLTVL.

The V call is TRBV11-1, the J call TRBJ2-7, with TRBD1 identical over 8 bases. V was pared by 5 bases and J by 1 base, with 10 bases of the junction left unmatched. CDR1 is SGHAT and CDR2 is FQDESV in the germline V gene (reference sequence). The CDR3 runs to 16 residues. CDR3 sequence reads: CASSPTLGTGSYEQYF. CDR3 coding DNA: TGTGCCAGCAGCCCTACCTTGGGGACAGGTTCCTACGAGCAGTACTTC.

The table lists this clone with a few counts. J is TRBJ2-5 and V is TRBV10-2, with D unclear. This CDR3 is built from 11 residues. In germline, CDR1 is WSHSY, CDR2 SAAADI. Trimming shortened V by 5 bases and J by 4 bases, and 5 bases separated the two germline ends. The CDR3 DNA sequence: TGCGCCAGCAGTCAATTAGAGACCCAGTACTTC. This sequence encodes CASSQLETQYF.

This clone appeared once. This rearrangement joins TRBV11-3 to TRBJ2-1, with 14 bases that match TRBD2. Trimming removed 5 bases from V and 2 bases from J; junction bases left unmatched: 2. Germline-derived CDR1 and CDR2 are SGHNT and YENEEA. This CDR3 region has 16 residues. The CDR3: CASSRTSGGPYNEQFF. The CDR3 DNA sequence: TGTGCCAGCAGCAGGACTAGCGGGGGGCCCTACAATGAGCAGTTCTTC.

The rearrangement joins TRBV4-3 to TRBJ2-3, with D possibly TRBD2 on 6 matching bases. Germline assignment: CDR1 LGHNA and CDR2 YSLEER. The CDR3 runs to 17 residues. V lost 1 base and J 2 bases, leaving 16 bases between the germline ends. This chain's CDR3 is CASSQGGGTFITDTQYF. The CDR3 nucleotides are TGCGCCAGCAGCCAAGGTGGGGGGACCTTCATCACAGATACGCAGTATTTT.

The chain has TRBV5-1 and TRBJ2-1, with 7 bases matching TRBD1. The CDR3 has 13 residues. Trimming removed 4 bases from V and 6 bases from J; junction bases left unmatched: 4. Germline CDR1 reads SGHRS; CDR2 reads YFSETQ. The chain's CDR3 is CASSARTGNEQFF. The CDR3 DNA reads as TGCGCCAGCAGCGCCAGGACAGGCAATGAGCAGTTCTTC.

CDR3 in amino acids: CASSSGGLQETQYF. The CDR3, as DNA: TGTGCCAGCAGCTCAGGGGGCCTCCAAGAGACCCAGTACTTC. The chain couples TRBV11-3 to TRBJ2-5; 8 bases map to TRBD1. CDR1 is SGHNT and CDR2 is YENEEA in the germline V gene. After removal of 4 bases from V and 1 base from J, the junction contained 2 bases not matched to a gene. The CDR3 is 14 amino acids.

This chain connects TRBV7-9 to TRBJ1-6; no definite D call. This CDR3 is built from 17 residues. Germline CDR1 is SEHNR and CDR2 is FQNEAQ (reference sequence). With 2 bases removed from V and 7 bases from J, the gap between germline ends came to 18 bases. CDR3 loop: CASSLYSQLEKNSPLHF. The DNA of the CDR3 is TGTGCCAGCAGCTTATACTCTCAGCTTGAAAAAAATTCACCCCTCCACTTT.

The chain's CDR3 is CASSTRQYGYTF. The CDR3 nucleotides read TGTGCCAGTAGTACGCGGCAGTATGGCTACACCTTC. The chain employs TRBV19 and TRBJ1-2; unclear D gene. Germline values: CDR1 LNHDA, CDR2 SQIVND (reference sequence). V was shortened by 4 bases and J by 5 bases, with 8 bases between the two germline ends. The CDR3 sequence is 12 residues long.

This clone was counted only a few times. V is TRBV19 and J is TRBJ1-5; the match to TRBD1 covers 7 bases. The CDR3 is made up of 14 amino acids. J lost 4 bases, V lost 6 bases, and 6 bases had no gene match. CDR1 and CDR2 from the germline V gene are LNHDA and SQIVND (reference sequence). CDR3 protein: CASRAGGWNQPQHF. CDR3 nucleotide sequence: TGTGCCAGTAGAGCAGGGGGGTGGAATCAGCCCCAGCATTTT.

The V gene is TRBV6-5, the J gene TRBJ2-1; D tentatively reads TRBD1 or TRBD2 (5 bases each). The V end lost 0 bases, the J end lost 9 bases, and 15 bases lay between the germline ends. CDR1 is MNHEY and CDR2 is SVGAGI in the germline V gene. CDR3 length: 15 residues. In DNA form, the CDR3 reads TGTGCCAGCAGTTACTCGTTGGGGGTGAAAGGTGAGCAGTTCTTC. Translation: CASSYSLGVKGEQFF.

The chain recombines TRBV7-2 with TRBJ1-3; D remains unclear. The CDR3 runs to 16 residues. Germline V gene lookup returns CDR1 SGHTA and CDR2 FQGNSA. V dropped 3 bases and J dropped 4 bases, with 16 bases sitting between them. CDR3 region: CASSLGSGFRGNTIYF. CDR3 nucleotides: TGTGCCAGCAGCTTGGGGTCGGGTTTTCGCGGAAACACCATATATTTT.

This clone appeared once. In DNA form, the CDR3 reads TGTGCCAGCAGTTTACAGAACACTGAAGCTTTCTTT. Its translation: CASSLQNTEAFF. The chain is built from TRBV28 and TRBJ1-1; D remains ambiguous. Looked up from germline, CDR1 is MDHEN and CDR2 is SYDVKM. The CDR3 covers 12 residues. Trimming shortened V by 2 bases and J by 1 base, and 2 bases separated the two germline ends.

The chain combines TRBV5-1 with TRBJ1-1; 7 nucleotides line up with TRBD1. The CDR3 runs to 14 residues. With 4 bases clipped from V and 1 base from J, the junction kept 4 bases outside the gene matches. Germline V gives CDR1 SGHRS, CDR2 YFSETQ. CDR3 nucleotides: TGCGCCAGCAGCCCGACAGGGCCGAACACTGAAGCTTTCTTT. This translates into CASSPTGPNTEAFF.

This chain connects TRBV5-6 to TRBJ2-5, with 11 positions matching TRBD2. This CDR3 region has 16 residues. CDR1 SGHDT and CDR2 YYEEEE come from the germline V gene. The junction had 9 bases not matched to a gene; V was cut back by 4 bases and J by 4 bases. CDR3: CASSLAGGNLRETQYF. The CDR3 coding sequence is TGTGCCAGCAGCCTAGCGGGGGGCAACCTCCGAGAGACCCAGTACTTC.

V gene TRBV6-1 combines with J gene TRBJ1-4; D not resolved. Looked up from germline, CDR1 is MNHNS and CDR2 is SASEGT. The CDR3 covers 12 residues. Deletions cut 1 base from V and 11 bases from J, with 8 bases between. In DNA form, the CDR3 reads TGTGCCAGCAGTGAAGTGGGCGATAAACTGTTTTTT. Translating gives CASSEVGDKLFF.

V usage is TRBV19 and J usage is TRBJ1-1; no clear D gene. Trimming shortened V by 8 bases and J by 4 bases, and 26 bases separated the two germline ends. Germline values: CDR1 LNHDA, CDR2 SQIVND (reference sequence). The CDR3 totals 17 residues. The CDR3: CASQPPPFWASGTEAFF. The CDR3 nucleotides are TGTGCCAGTCAACCCCCCCCCTTTTGGGCCAGCGGCACTGAAGCTTTCTTT.

The V and J genes are TRBV2 and TRBJ2-1; D possibly corresponds to TRBD2 (6 bases). CDR1 is SNHLY, CDR2 FYNNEI, per germline. This CDR3 spans 14 amino acids. The V gene lost 7 bases and the J gene lost 0 bases, with 10 bases spanning the gap. The chain's CDR3 is CASNRGNSYNEQFF. The DNA of the CDR3 is TGTGCCAGCAACCGGGGGAACTCCTACAATGAGCAGTTCTTC.

The rearrangement joins TRBV7-8 to TRBJ2-7; perhaps TRBD2 as D (6 bases). The CDR3 has 14 residues. V was cut by 2 bases and J by 3 bases, with 11 bases left in between. CDR1 is SGHVS and CDR2 is FQNEAQ in the germline V gene. The CDR3 sequence is CASSLRAGSYEQYF. The DNA of the CDR3 is TGTGCCAGCAGCTTAAGGGCGGGGAGCTACGAGCAGTACTTC. The full variable domain, completed using reference TRBV7-8 and TRBJ2-7, is GAGVSQSPRYKVAKRGQDVALRCDPISGHVSLFWYQQALGQGPEFLTYFQNEAQLDKSGLPSDRFFAERPEGSVSTLKIQRTQQEDSAVYLCASSLRAGSYEQYFGPGTRLTVT.

The CDR3 nucleotides are TGTGCCAGTAGTATAGCGAATGGCGGCTACACCTTC. Translation gives CASSIANGGYTF. The V and J genes are TRBV19 and TRBJ1-2; D unresolved. Germline CDR1 LNHDA, CDR2 SQIVND (reference sequence). Deletions cut 1 base from V and 8 bases from J, with 8 bases between. The CDR3 covers 12 residues.

This chain connects TRBV15 to TRBJ2-5; tentative D call: TRBD2 (6 bases). The ends were cut back, 1 base at V and 1 base at J, with 13 bases in the middle. The germline CDR1 and CDR2 sequences are LNHNV and YYDKDF (reference sequence). The CDR3 loop spans 16 amino acids. CDR3 DNA sequence: TGTGCCACCAGCAGAGCCGGCGCGGGGCCCCAAGAGACCCAGTACTTC. Its protein product is CATSRAGAGPQETQYF. Variable domain in full (rest from reference TRBV15 and TRBJ2-5): DAMVIQNPRYQVTQFGKPVTLSCSQTLNHNVMYWYQQKSSQAPKLLFHYYDKDFNNEADTPDNFQSRRPNTSFCFLDIRSPGLGDTAMYLCATSRAGAGPQETQYFGPGTRLLVL.

The chain recombines TRBV7-9 with TRBJ2-5, with D unresolved. This CDR3 is built from 11 residues. The ends were cut back, 5 bases at V and 2 bases at J, with 3 bases in the middle. From germline, CDR1 is SEHNR and CDR2 FQNEAQ (reference sequence). The CDR3 region has the DNA TGTGCCAGCAGCGCTCAAGAGACCCAGTACTTC. This codes for CASSAQETQYF. Full variable domain (rest looked up from reference TRBV7-9 and TRBJ2-5): DTGVSQNPRHKITKRGQNVTFRCDPISEHNRLYWYRQTLGQGPEFLTYFQNEAQLEKSRLLSDRFSAERPKGSFSTLEIQRTEQGDSAMYLCASSAQETQYFGPGTRLLVL.

The rearrangement links TRBV27 to TRBJ1-6; D is unclear. Germline CDR1 MNHEY, CDR2 SMNVEV (reference sequence). This CDR3 is built from 13 residues. V gave up 6 bases and J gave up 7 bases, with 10 bases separating them. This CDR3 is CASRASFNSPLHF. The CDR3 DNA reads as TGTGCCAGCAGGGCATCATTCAATTCACCCCTCCACTTT.